This is a list of T cell receptor beta chains from one sample in a study of response to subunit inactivated influenza vaccine. TCRdb analysed the RT-PCR reads with MiXCR anew, one entry per CDR3 protein. The data show 150,000 to 200,000 distinct CDR3 sequences, about an eighth seen once. This sample also appeared in a second study, on T cells expressing NK-cell markers.

The sample in question was CD8+ T cells sorted from PBMCs, obtained about 12 days after vaccination. All receptors derive from a man aged 50 or older who received an inactivated influenza vaccine. CDR3s include the opening cysteine and the closing phenylalanine or tryptophan. Each record gives: D gene, J gene, V gene, clone size, CDR3 protein, CDR3 DNA. D genes are given only for firm matches. Expanded clones are given a class, and other clones once, few, many or no size at all.

TRBD1 TRBJ1-2 TRBV4-2 many CASSQETGGPYGYTF TGTGCCAGCAGCCAAGAAACAGGGGGCCCCTATGGCTACACCTTC
. TRBJ2-3 TRBV25-1 many CASSESGTDTQYF TGTGCCAGCAGTGAAAGCGGCACAGATACGCAGTATTTT
. TRBJ2-7 TRBV4-2 many CASSQGHEQYF TGTGCCAGCAGCCAAGGTCACGAGCAGTACTTC
. TRBJ2-5 TRBV30 few CAWAQLRETQYF TGTGCCTGGGCCCAACTTAGGGAGACCCAGTACTTC
TRBD1 TRBJ2-5 TRBV20-1 few CSAPDDNDRAHQETQYF TGCAGTGCCCCAGACGATAATGACAGGGCGCACCAAGAGACCCAGTACTTC
TRBD2 TRBJ2-1 TRBV10-1 . CASSESWTSGSYNEQFF TGCGCCAGCAGTGAGTCCTGGACTAGCGGGTCCTACAATGAGCAGTTCTTC
. TRBJ2-2 TRBV29-1 many CSVELGGNTGELFF TGCAGCGTTGAATTGGGGGGCAACACCGGGGAGCTGTTTTTT
. TRBJ2-7 TRBV20-1 . CSASSLLPSYEQYF TGCAGTGCTAGCTCCCTCCTACCATCCTACGAGCAGTACTTC
. TRBJ2-4 TRBV20-1 many CSARTPRDPEAKNIQYF TGCAGTGCTAGAACGCCGCGGGATCCAGAAGCCAAAAACATTCAGTACTTC
TRBD1 TRBJ2-7 TRBV6-2/TRBV6-3 . CASSPQGPNPYEQYF TGTGCCAGCAGTCCACAGGGGCCAAACCCCTACGAGCAGTACTTC
. TRBJ2-1 TRBV6-5 . CASSYAGGGEQFF TGTGCCAGCAGTTACGCCGGGGGAGGTGAGCAGTTCTTC
. TRBJ2-7 TRBV6-2/TRBV6-3 . CASSYSHVPGDEQYF TGTGCCAGCAGTTACTCGCACGTCCCGGGGGACGAGCAGTACTTC
. TRBJ2-7 TRBV6-5 few CASSYSLDFSSYEQYF TGTGCCAGCAGTTACTCGTTAGATTTCAGCTCCTACGAGCAGTACTTC
. TRBJ2-3 TRBV11-2 few CASSRADTQYF TGTGCCAGCAGCAGGGCAGATACGCAGTATTTT
. TRBJ2-4 TRBV20-1 few CSARDRQAKNIQYF TGCAGTGCTAGAGATCGACAAGCCAAAAACATTCAGTACTTC
TRBD1 TRBJ2-2 TRBV28 . CASSLSQGDTGELFF TGTGCCAGCAGTTTGAGCCAGGGGGACACCGGGGAGCTGTTTTTT
. TRBJ2-3 TRBV27 . CASSLIGGGTDTQYF TGTGCCAGCAGTTTAATCGGCGGAGGCACAGATACGCAGTATTTT
. TRBJ2-7 TRBV25-1 . CASSELEGPTYEQYF TGTGCCAGCAGTGAATTAGAGGGTCCTACCTACGAGCAGTACTTC
TRBD2 TRBJ2-1 TRBV11-1 many CASSLPRRGLGWTHEQFF TGTGCCAGCAGCTTGCCGCGGCGGGGACTAGGCTGGACCCATGAGCAGTTCTTC
TRBD2 TRBJ2-1 TRBV27 few CASSRLAGGPSNEQFF TGTGCCAGCAGTCGACTAGCGGGAGGCCCTTCCAATGAGCAGTTCTTC
. TRBJ2-7 TRBV13 few CASSSRRGYEQYF TGTGCCAGCAGCTCCCGCCGGGGGTACGAGCAGTACTTC
. TRBJ2-1 TRBV4-2 few CASSPGGSVEQFF TGTGCCAGCAGCCCCGGGGGATCGGTTGAGCAGTTCTTC
TRBD2 TRBJ2-1 TRBV29-1 . CSVVAGVLGGPNEQFF TGCAGCGTTGTAGCGGGAGTTTTGGGGGGGCCCAATGAGCAGTTCTTC
. TRBJ2-2 TRBV11-2 few CASSLWATGELFF TGTGCCAGCAGCTTATGGGCCACCGGGGAGCTGTTTTTT
. TRBJ2-3 TRBV27 . CASSLYSVTDTQYF TGTGCCAGCAGTTTATATTCGGTAACAGATACGCAGTATTTT
TRBD1 TRBJ2-7 TRBV6-1 many CASREGQGPYYEQYF TGTGCCAGCAGAGAGGGACAGGGACCGTACTACGAGCAGTACTTC
TRBD2 TRBJ2-7 TRBV6-1 few CASGNVAGVYEQYF TGTGCCAGCGGAAACGTAGCGGGAGTCTACGAGCAGTACTTC
. TRBJ2-2 TRBV7-2 many CASSLAGGNGELFF TGTGCCAGCAGCTTAGCGGGGGGAAACGGGGAGCTGTTTTTT
. TRBJ1-1 TRBV12-3/TRBV12-4 many CASSLGGIAFF TGTGCCAGCAGTTTGGGGGGGATAGCTTTCTTT
TRBD2 TRBJ2-2 TRBV6-2/TRBV6-3 many CASSYLAGSNTGELFF TGTGCCAGCAGTTACCTAGCGGGGTCGAACACCGGGGAGCTGTTTTTT
. TRBJ1-1 TRBV7-2 many CASSWTAWGTEAFF TGTGCCAGCAGCTGGACGGCCTGGGGGACTGAAGCTTTCTTT
. TRBJ2-7 TRBV9 few CASSVGGQGYEQYF TGTGCCAGCAGCGTAGGTGGTCAGGGTTACGAGCAGTACTTC
. TRBJ2-7 TRBV11-2 . CASQGYRQGYEQYF TGTGCCAGCCAAGGATACCGGCAGGGCTACGAGCAGTACTTC
. TRBJ1-1 TRBV7-9 few CASSDRTSPNTEAFF TGTGCCAGCAGCGACAGGACGTCACCGAACACTGAAGCTTTCTTT
. TRBJ2-2 TRBV20-1 . CSARDLGVNTGELFF TGCAGTGCTAGAGATTTGGGAGTGAACACCGGGGAGCTGTTTTTT
. TRBJ1-5 TRBV6-1 few CASSEVWGGNQPQHF TGTGCCAGCAGTGAAGTCTGGGGTGGCAATCAGCCCCAGCATTTT
. TRBJ2-2 TRBV5-1 . CASQGSTGELFF TGCGCCAGCCAGGGGAGCACCGGGGAGCTGTTTTTT
. TRBJ2-1 TRBV12-3/TRBV12-4 . CASSLGDRQFF TGTGCCAGCAGTTTGGGAGATCGGCAGTTCTTC
. TRBJ2-1 TRBV4-2 few CASSQENEQFF TGTGCCAGCAGCCAAGAAAATGAGCAGTTCTTC
TRBD2 TRBJ2-2 TRBV4-1 . CASSPPGASGGAGELFF TGCGCCAGCAGCCCCCCGGGGGCTAGCGGGGGGGCCGGGGAGCTGTTTTTT
TRBD1 TRBJ2-7 TRBV28 few CASSRDRVIDEQYF TGTGCCAGCAGCAGGGACAGGGTAATCGACGAGCAGTACTTC
. TRBJ1-5 TRBV6-1 few CASTSQGFGNQPQHF TGTGCCAGCACCTCCCAGGGTTTCGGCAATCAGCCCCAGCATTTT
. TRBJ2-3 TRBV29-1 few CSVGTDTQYF TGCAGCGTGGGCACAGATACGCAGTATTTT
TRBD2 TRBJ2-1 TRBV15 . CATSSERESYNEQFF TGTGCCACCAGCAGCGAGCGGGAGTCCTACAATGAGCAGTTCTTC
TRBD1 TRBJ2-1 TRBV7-9 . CASSLTTGGKGNEQFF TGTGCCAGCAGCTTGACGACAGGGGGCAAGGGCAATGAGCAGTTCTTC
. TRBJ1-1 TRBV7-9 few CASSFAPGTPFNRAFF TGTGCCAGCAGCTTCGCCCCCGGGACCCCCTTCAACCGGGCTTTCTTT
. TRBJ2-7 TRBV7-9 few CASSSSPTGNYEQYF TGTGCCAGCAGCTCAAGCCCAACAGGGAACTACGAGCAGTACTTC
. TRBJ2-5 TRBV4-3 few CASSQGQQFQETQYF TGCGCCAGCAGCCAAGGACAGCAATTCCAAGAGACCCAGTACTTC
. TRBJ2-1 TRBV5-1 few CASSYSGIYNEQFF TGCGCCAGCAGCTACTCCGGGATATACAATGAGCAGTTCTTC
TRBD2 TRBJ2-5 TRBV3-1 few CASSQILASQETQYF TGTGCCAGCAGCCAGATACTAGCGTCCCAAGAGACCCAGTACTTC
. TRBJ2-5 TRBV25-1 . CASSADNQETQYF TGTGCCAGCAGTGCCGACAACCAAGAGACCCAGTACTTC
TRBD2 TRBJ2-1 TRBV11-1 . CASSLLFRGGVNEQFF TGTGCCAGCAGCTTACTTTTTCGGGGGGGCGTCAATGAGCAGTTCTTC
. TRBJ2-7 TRBV5-6 few CASSLGSEYEQYF TGTGCCAGCAGCTTGGGCTCCGAGTACGAGCAGTACTTC
. TRBJ1-2 TRBV4-3 few CASSQDRGINYGYTF TGCGCCAGCAGCCAAGACAGGGGAATAAACTATGGCTACACCTTC
. TRBJ1-2 TRBV29-1 few CSVGGSTNYGYTF TGCAGCGTTGGGGGCTCCACAAACTATGGCTACACCTTC
. TRBJ2-7 TRBV18 few CASSPTGREQYF TGTGCCAGCTCACCAACGGGGCGGGAGCAGTACTTC